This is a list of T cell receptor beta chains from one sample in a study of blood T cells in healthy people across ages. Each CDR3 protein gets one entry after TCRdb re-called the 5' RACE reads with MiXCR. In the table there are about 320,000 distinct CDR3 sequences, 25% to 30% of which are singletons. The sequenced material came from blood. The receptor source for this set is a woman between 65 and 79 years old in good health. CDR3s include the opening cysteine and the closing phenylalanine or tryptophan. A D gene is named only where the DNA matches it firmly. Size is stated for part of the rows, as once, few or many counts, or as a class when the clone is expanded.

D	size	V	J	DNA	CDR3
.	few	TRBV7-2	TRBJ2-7	TGTGCCAGCAGCTTAGTCCTAAGCGGAGGAACGTTCTACGAGCAGTACTTC	CASSLVLSGGTFYEQYF
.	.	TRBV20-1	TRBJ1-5	TGCAGTGCCCTGGGTCCGGGAGGGCCTTATAGCAATCAGCCCCAGCATTTT	CSALGPGGPYSNQPQHF
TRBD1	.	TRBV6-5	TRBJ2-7	TGTGCCAGCTCTAGGGTCAGGGGGAGCTACGAGCAGTACTTC	CASSRVRGSYEQYF
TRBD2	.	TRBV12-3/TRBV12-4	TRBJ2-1	TGTGCCAGCAGTCCCGGGACTAGCGGGAGGGCCGATGAGCAGTTCTTC	CASSPGTSGRADEQFF
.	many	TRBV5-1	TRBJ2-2	TGCGCCAGCAGCTTGGGGCAGATCACCGGGGAGCTGTTTTTT	CASSLGQITGELFF
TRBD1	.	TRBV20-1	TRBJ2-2	TGCAGTGCATCGACAGGGGGAGTTGCCGGGGAGCTGTTTTTT	CSASTGGVAGELFF
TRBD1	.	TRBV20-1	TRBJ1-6	TGCAGTGCCCCACCCGACAGGGTAGGGTCACCCCTCCACTTT	CSAPPDRVGSPLHF
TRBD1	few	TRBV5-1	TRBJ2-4	TGCGCCAGCAGCTCGCAGACAGGGGAGAGTCCGGCCGAAAACATTCAGTACTTC	CASSSQTGESPAENIQYF
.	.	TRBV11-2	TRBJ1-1	TGTGCCAGCAGCTTAGAGGATCCATCGAACACTGAAGCTTTCTTT	CASSLEDPSNTEAFF
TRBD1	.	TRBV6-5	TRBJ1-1	TGTGCCAGCAGTTACCACAGGGGGAGGAACACTGAAGCTTTCTTT	CASSYHRGRNTEAFF
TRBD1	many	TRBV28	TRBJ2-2	TGTGCCAGCAGTTTAGCGGGACAGGGGATTAGGCCCGGGGAGCTGTTTTTT	CASSLAGQGIRPGELFF